This T cell receptor delta chain appears in the sequencing data of a study of γδ T cells in repeated Plasmodium falciparum infection. Study findings and constraints: Malian children's Vdelta2-negative repertoires appeared more expanded and less diverse than Australians'.

Vgamma9/Vdelta2+ and Vdelta2-negative gammadelta T cells were flow-sorted from PBMC for bulk sequencing. V dropped 7 bases and J dropped 3; count of bases not matched to a gene: 14. The germline V gene encodes CDR1 TSWWSYY and CDR2 QGS. The CDR3 loop spans 17 amino acids. TCRdb applied CATT to the multiplex PCR reads for clone calling. The data hold over 90,000 delta-chain clones, with less than 1% observed a single time. This clone has just a few counts. The antigen is unknown. The protein that TCRdb holds for this DNA derives from a much larger clone and differs from the translated DNA at residue 7, which likely indicates a read error; the protein shown here is translated from the DNA.

The sequencing sample was made of gamma-delta T cells from blood. The clonotype comes from a pool of human donors (malaria-infected and uninfected, not separated). This chain links TRDV1 with TRDJ1; 10 nucleotides align to TRDD3. Here the J gene came from matching the DNA to germline, since TCRdb omits it. In DNA form, the CDR3 reads TGTGCTCTTGCGACTCTCCCACGGGGGATACGATCCGATAAACTCATCTTT. It is translated as CALATLPRGIRSDKLIF.